This T cell receptor beta chain comes out of a study of post-analysis software for immune sequencing data. Study-wide background: Courses of disease covered relapsing-remitting, secondary progressive and progressive-relapsing multiple sclerosis. Study-level points and caveats: Patients showed TRBV5-6, TRBV5-1 and TRBV20-1 among roughly 5 TRBV segments more frequent than in controls. Controls' normalized Chao1 diversity significantly exceeded that of multiple sclerosis patients. Same-batch preparations were strongly co-clustered by F measure.

Incorporated into the TCR beta cDNA libraries were unique molecular identifiers, which served to reduce PCR and sequencing biases. T cells numbering roughly 0.95 to 11 million gave rise to roughly 0.5 million cDNA molecules. TCRdb recomputed calls from the PCR reads with MiXCR, one row per CDR3 protein. In the table there are hundreds of thousands of distinct CDR3 sequences, 25% to 30% of which are singletons. Details on this clonotype: Its specificity is unknown.

This CDR3 has 16 residues. Germline CDR1 reads MNHEY; CDR2 reads SVGEGT. With 5 bases removed from V and 0 bases from J, the gap between germline ends came to 17 bases. The chain recombines TRBV6-2 or TRBV6-3 with TRBJ2-7; D possibly uses TRBD1 or TRBD2 (5 bases each). This receptor was taken from a girl aged 10 to 17 with multiple sclerosis. Material for sequencing was blood. This chain's CDR3 is CASSATGTPSSYEQYF. CDR3 nucleotide sequence: TGTGCCAGCAGTGCAACCGGGACCCCCAGCTCCTACGAGCAGTACTTC.